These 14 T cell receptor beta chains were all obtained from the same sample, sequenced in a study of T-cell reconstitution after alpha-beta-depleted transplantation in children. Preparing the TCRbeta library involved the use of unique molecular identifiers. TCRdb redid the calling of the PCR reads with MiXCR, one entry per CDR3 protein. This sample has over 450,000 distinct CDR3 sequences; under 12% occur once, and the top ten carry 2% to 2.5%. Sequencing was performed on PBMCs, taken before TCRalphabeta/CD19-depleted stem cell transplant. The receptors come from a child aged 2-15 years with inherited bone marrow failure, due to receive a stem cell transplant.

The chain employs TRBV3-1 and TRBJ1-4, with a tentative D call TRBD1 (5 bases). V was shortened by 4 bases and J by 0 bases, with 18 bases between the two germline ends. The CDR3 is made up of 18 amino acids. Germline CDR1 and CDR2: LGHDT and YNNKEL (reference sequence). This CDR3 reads CASSRPGSVIPTNEKLFF. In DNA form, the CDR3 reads TGTGCCAGCAGCCGCCCAGGGTCGGTGATTCCAACTAATGAAAAACTGTTTTTT.

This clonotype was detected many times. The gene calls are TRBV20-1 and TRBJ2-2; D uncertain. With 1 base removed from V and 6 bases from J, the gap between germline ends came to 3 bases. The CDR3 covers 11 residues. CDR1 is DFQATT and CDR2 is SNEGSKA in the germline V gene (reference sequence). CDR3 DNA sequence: TGCAGTGCTAGAGGTCCCGGGGAGCTGTTTTTT. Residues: CSARGPGELFF.

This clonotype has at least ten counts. Here the CDR3 DNA reads TGCGCCAGCAGCCCCCGACAGGGAGACTTTTCTGGAAACACCATATATTTT. It translates to CASSPRQGDFSGNTIYF. The chain links TRBV5-1 to TRBJ1-3; 7 bases align to TRBD1. V was pared by 4 bases and J by 1 base, with 11 bases of the junction left unmatched. The V gene's germline CDR1 is SGHRS and CDR2 YFSETQ. The CDR3 is made up of 17 amino acids.

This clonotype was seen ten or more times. The CDR3 nucleotides read TGTGCCAGCAGGGACAGCAAAAACATTCAGTACTTC. Its translation: CASRDSKNIQYF. V is TRBV12-3 or TRBV12-4 and J is TRBJ2-4, with D tentatively TRBD1 (6 bases). This CDR3 is built from 12 residues. Trimming stripped 6 bases from V and 3 bases from J, with 6 bases between.

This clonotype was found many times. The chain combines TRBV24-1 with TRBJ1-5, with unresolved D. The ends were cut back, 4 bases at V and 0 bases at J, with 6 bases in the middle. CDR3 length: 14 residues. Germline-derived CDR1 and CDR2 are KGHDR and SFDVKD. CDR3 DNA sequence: TGTGCCACCAGTGAAGGAGGTAGCAATCAGCCCCAGCATTTT. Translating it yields CATSEGGSNQPQHF.

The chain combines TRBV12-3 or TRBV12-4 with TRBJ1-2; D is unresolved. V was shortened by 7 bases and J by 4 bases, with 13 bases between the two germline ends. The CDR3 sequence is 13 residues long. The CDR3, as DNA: TGTGCCAGCACCCTAGGCCCAGCCTATGGCTACACCTTC. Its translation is CASTLGPAYGYTF.

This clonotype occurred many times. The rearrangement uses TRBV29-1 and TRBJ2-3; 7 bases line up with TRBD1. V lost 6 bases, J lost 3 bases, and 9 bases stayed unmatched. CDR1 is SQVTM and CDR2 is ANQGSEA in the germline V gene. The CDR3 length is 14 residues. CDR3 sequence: CSVRRQGWTDTQYF. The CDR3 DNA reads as TGCAGCGTCCGCCGACAGGGTTGGACAGATACGCAGTATTTT.

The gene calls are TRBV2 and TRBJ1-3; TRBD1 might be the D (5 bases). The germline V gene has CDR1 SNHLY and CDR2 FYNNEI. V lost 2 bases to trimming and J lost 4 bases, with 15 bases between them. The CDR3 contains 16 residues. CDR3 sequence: CASSEKAGRPGNTIYF. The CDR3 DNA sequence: TGTGCCAGCAGTGAAAAGGCGGGGCGACCCGGAAACACCATATATTTT.

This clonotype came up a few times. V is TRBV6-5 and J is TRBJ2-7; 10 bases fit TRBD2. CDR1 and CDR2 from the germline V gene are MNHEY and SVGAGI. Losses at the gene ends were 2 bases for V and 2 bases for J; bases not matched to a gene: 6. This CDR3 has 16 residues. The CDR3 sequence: CASSYAGLAGAYEQYF. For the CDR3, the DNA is TGTGCCAGCAGTTACGCGGGTCTAGCGGGAGCCTACGAGCAGTACTTC.

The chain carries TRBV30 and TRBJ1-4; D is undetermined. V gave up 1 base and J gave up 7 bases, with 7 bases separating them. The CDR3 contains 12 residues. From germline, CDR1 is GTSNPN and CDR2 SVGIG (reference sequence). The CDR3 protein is CAWSDSGEKLFF. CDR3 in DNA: TGTGCCTGGAGTGACAGTGGTGAAAAACTGTTTTTT. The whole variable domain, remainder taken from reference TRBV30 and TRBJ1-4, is SQTIHQWPATLVQPVGSPLSLECTVEGTSNPNLYWYRQAAGRGLQLLFYSVGIGQISSEVPQNLSASRPQDRQFILSSKKLLLSDSGFYLCAWSDSGEKLFFGSGTQLSVL.

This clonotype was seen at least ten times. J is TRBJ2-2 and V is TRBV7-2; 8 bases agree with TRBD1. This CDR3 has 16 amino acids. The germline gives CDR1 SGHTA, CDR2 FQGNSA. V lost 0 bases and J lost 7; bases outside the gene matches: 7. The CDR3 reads CASSLARTGWIGELFF. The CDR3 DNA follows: TGTGCCAGCAGCTTAGCCAGGACAGGGTGGATCGGGGAGCTGTTTTTT.

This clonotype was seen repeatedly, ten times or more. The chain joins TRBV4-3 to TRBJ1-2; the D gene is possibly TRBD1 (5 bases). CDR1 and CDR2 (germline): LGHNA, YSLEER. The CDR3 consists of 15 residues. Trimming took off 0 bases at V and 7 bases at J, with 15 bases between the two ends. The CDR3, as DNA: TGCGCCAGCAGCCAAGACCCGGGGCTTCGGCGTGGCTACACCTTC. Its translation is CASSQDPGLRRGYTF.

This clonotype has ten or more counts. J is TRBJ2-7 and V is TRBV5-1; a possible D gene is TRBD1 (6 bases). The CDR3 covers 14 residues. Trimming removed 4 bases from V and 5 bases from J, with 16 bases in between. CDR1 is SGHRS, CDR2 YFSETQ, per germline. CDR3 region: CASSPHRESNEQYF. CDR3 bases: TGCGCCAGCAGCCCTCACAGGGAGTCGAACGAGCAGTACTTC.

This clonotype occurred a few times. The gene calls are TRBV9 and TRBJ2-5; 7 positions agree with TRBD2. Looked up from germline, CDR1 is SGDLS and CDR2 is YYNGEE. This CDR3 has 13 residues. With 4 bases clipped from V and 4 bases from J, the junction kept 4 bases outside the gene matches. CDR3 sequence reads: CASSRGGIETQYF. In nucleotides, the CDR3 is TGTGCCAGCAGCCGGGGAGGGATAGAGACCCAGTACTTC.